This T cell receptor (beta chain) was profiled in a study of T-cell reconstitution after alpha-beta-depleted transplantation in children. Trimming shortened V by 2 bases and J by 0 bases, and 11 bases separated the two germline ends. CDR1 and CDR2 from the germline V gene are LNHDA and SQIVND (reference sequence). The CDR3 spans 16 residues. Unique molecular identifiers featured in how the TCRbeta library was prepared. A single record per CDR3 protein comes from TCRdb applying MiXCR to the PCR reads. The sample yields some 500,000 distinct CDR3 sequences, 32% seen once. This specimen consisted of PBMCs from the stem cell graft donor, obtained from the stem cell graft. This chain uses TRBV19 with TRBJ2-1; D unclear. The source is a human donor who donated a stem cell graft to a child with aplastic anemia. The CDR3 DNA reads as TGTGCCAGTAGTATATCGAGAAGAAGCTCCTACAATGAGCAGTTCTTC. It is translated as CASSISRRSSYNEQFF.